This TCR beta chain is drawn from a study of control samples from healthy donors and cancer patients. V was pared by 6 bases and J by 7 bases, with 10 bases of the junction left unmatched. The CDR3 spans 15 residues. Germline CDR1 MDHEN, CDR2 SYDVKM. The repertoire was sequenced with immunoSEQ multiplex PCR; TCRdb's copy has only in-frame clones and lacks some. This sample has 40,000 to 55,000 clones, with over 85% found just once. This receptor was taken from a man aged 40-49 years with colorectal cancer. This sequence joins TRBV28 and TRBJ1-2, with 11 bases identical to TRBD1. Specimen: PBMCs. The CDR3, as DNA: TGTGCCAGCAGCTTAGCCCTCGGACAGGGGGCTGGCTACACCTTC. Its translation: CASSLALGQGAGYTF.